The source of this TCR beta chain is a study of blood T cell repertoires in COVID-19. The method was immunoSEQ multiplex PCR; TCRdb's version includes in-frame clones alone and lacks a portion of them. The sample consists of about 300,000 clones, roughly 84% of them appearing once. CDR3 length equals 17 residues. V was pared by 7 bases and J by 1 base, with 18 bases between. From germline, CDR1 is SGHRS and CDR2 YFSETQ. The genes are TRBV5-1 and TRBJ2-6, with a possible D match to TRBD1 (7 bases). The sequence was obtained from a human donor with COVID-19, enrolled during active disease. The donor label of this sample is uncertain. Sequencing was done on a sample of peripheral blood. The CDR3 region is CASSPGQGGSGANVLTF. The CDR3 nucleotides are TGCGCCAGCTCCCCGGGGCAGGGGGGATCTGGGGCCAACGTCCTGACTTTC. The full variable domain, rest sourced from reference TRBV5-1 and TRBJ2-6, is KAGVTQTPRYLIKTRGQQVTLSCSPISGHRSVSWYQQTPGQGLQFLFEYFSETQRNKGNFPGRFSGRQFSNSRSEMNVSTLELGDSALYLCASSPGQGGSGANVLTFGAGSRLTVL.